Listed below are T cell receptor beta chains from one sample, sequenced in a study of blood T cell repertoires in COVID-19. Sequencing used immunoSEQ multiplex PCR; TCRdb keeps in-frame clones, though not all of them. The data contain around 250,000 clones, 80% to 90% of them seen just once; the ten biggest clones take up 2.5% to 4%. The material sequenced was PBMCs or T cells enriched from blood (not recorded which). These receptors all stem from a woman aged 40 to 50 who had been exposed to COVID-19. The CDR3 runs from the conserved cysteine through the conserved F or W. Each record gives: CDR3 DNA, CDR3 protein, clone size, J gene, D gene, V gene. A D gene is named only where the DNA matches it firmly. Where a row states a size, it is once, few, many or the class of an expanded clone; other rows omit it.

DNA: TGTGCCAGCGCTGCCGGGACAGGCTCCGGGTACGAGCAGTACTTC
CDR3: CASAAGTGSGYEQYF
size: many
J: TRBJ2-7
D: TRBD1
V: TRBV7-3

DNA: TGTGCCAGCAGCCAAGTCCAGGCTAATTCACCCCTCCACTTT
CDR3: CASSQVQANSPLHF
size: once
J: TRBJ1-6
D: .
V: TRBV3-1/TRBV3-2

DNA: TGTGCCAGCTCACCACCTCAAAATCAGCCCCAGCATTTT
CDR3: CASSPPQNQPQHF
size: once
J: TRBJ1-5
D: .
V: TRBV18

DNA: TGTGCCTGGAGTGTACGGACCCGGGGTGAAAAACTGTTTTTT
CDR3: CAWSVRTRGEKLFF
size: .
J: TRBJ1-4
D: .
V: TRBV30

DNA: TGTGCCAGCAGCGTACTAGCTTCCTACGAGCAGTACTTC
CDR3: CASSVLASYEQYF
size: .
J: TRBJ2-7
D: .
V: TRBV6-5

DNA: TGTGCCAGCAGCCCTAGGACAGGGAGTTTTAACTATGGCTACACCTTC
CDR3: CASSPRTGSFNYGYTF
size: .
J: TRBJ1-2
D: TRBD1
V: TRBV7-6

DNA: TGTGCCAGCAGCCGGATGGCAAGTGGCGTCCGGCTAGCGGGGTCATCGAATGAGCAGTTCTTC
CDR3: CASSRMASGVRLAGSSNEQFF
size: .
J: TRBJ2-1
D: TRBD2
V: TRBV3-1/TRBV3-2

DNA: TGTGCCAGCAGTGTTGACAGGCCGAGGAATCAGCCCCAGCATTTT
CDR3: CASSVDRPRNQPQHF
size: .
J: TRBJ1-5
D: .
V: TRBV28

DNA: TGTGCTAGTGGTTTGTCGGGGGGTGCGCAGTATTTT
CDR3: CASGLSGGAQYF
size: .
J: TRBJ2-3
D: TRBD2
V: TRBV12-5

DNA: TGTGCCAGCAGTCCCCGGGACAGGGTTTTTTATAGCAATCAGCCCCAGCATTTT
CDR3: CASSPRDRVFYSNQPQHF
size: few
J: TRBJ1-5
D: TRBD1
V: TRBV6-6

DNA: TGTGCCAGCAGCCCTTTCTCCGCCTACGAGCAGTACTTC
CDR3: CASSPFSAYEQYF
size: few
J: TRBJ2-7
D: .
V: TRBV27

DNA: TGTGCCAGCAGCAGATATAGCGGGACCCGCAATGAGCAGTTCTTC
CDR3: CASSRYSGTRNEQFF
size: once
J: TRBJ2-1
D: TRBD2
V: TRBV5-1

DNA: TGTGCCAGCAGCTTAGTTAGGGACGGACTAAATGGCTACACCTTC
CDR3: CASSLVRDGLNGYTF
size: .
J: TRBJ1-2
D: .
V: TRBV7-2

DNA: TGTGCCAGCAGCGTCCGGGACAGGGCTTACAATGAGCAGTTCTTC
CDR3: CASSVRDRAYNEQFF
size: .
J: TRBJ2-1
D: TRBD1
V: TRBV9

DNA: TGTGCCAGCAGTTCGTCAGGGGCGCGAGGCTACACCTTC
CDR3: CASSSSGARGYTF
size: .
J: TRBJ1-2
D: .
V: TRBV28

DNA: TGTGCCAGCAGCTTGACCGGGACAGGGTATCAGCCCCAGCATTTT
CDR3: CASSLTGTGYQPQHF
size: .
J: TRBJ1-5
D: TRBD1
V: TRBV5-8

DNA: TGCGCCAGCAGCTGGAGAAACAGGGGGCCGGGGAACATTCAGTACTTC
CDR3: CASSWRNRGPGNIQYF
size: .
J: TRBJ2-4
D: TRBD1
V: TRBV5-1

DNA: TGTGCCAGCAGCTTGAGGGGGAACTATGGCTACACCTTC
CDR3: CASSLRGNYGYTF
size: .
J: TRBJ1-2
D: .
V: TRBV5-5

DNA: TGTGCCAGCAGCTTCCAGGGGGCGCAGAGTGAAAAACTGTTTTTT
CDR3: CASSFQGAQSEKLFF
size: .
J: TRBJ1-4
D: TRBD1
V: TRBV7-8

DNA: TGTGCCAGTAGTATCGGGACTAGCGGGAGGGCCACGCAGTATTTT
CDR3: CASSIGTSGRATQYF
size: .
J: TRBJ2-3
D: TRBD2
V: TRBV19

DNA: TGTGCCACCAGCAGCGGGGTTATGAACACTGAAGCTTTCTTT
CDR3: CATSSGVMNTEAFF
size: .
J: TRBJ1-1
D: .
V: TRBV15

DNA: TGTGCCAGCTCAACCGACGCGGACTCTGGAAACACCATATATTTT
CDR3: CASSTDADSGNTIYF
size: .
J: TRBJ1-3
D: .
V: TRBV2

DNA: TGTGCCAGCTCACAATCACTAGCGGGAGATACAGATACGCAGTATTTT
CDR3: CASSQSLAGDTDTQYF
size: .
J: TRBJ2-3
D: TRBD2
V: TRBV18

DNA: TGCAGTGCAAGTCCCGGGACAAAGAACACTGAAGCTTTCTTT
CDR3: CSASPGTKNTEAFF
size: .
J: TRBJ1-1
D: .
V: TRBV20-1

DNA: TGTGCCAGCATCGGTTCGGGGTATAATGAGCAGTTCTTC
CDR3: CASIGSGYNEQFF
size: .
J: TRBJ2-1
D: .
V: TRBV28

DNA: TGTGCCAGCAGCTTGGAAGGGGGCTTCCATGGCTACACCTTC
CDR3: CASSLEGGFHGYTF
size: .
J: TRBJ1-2
D: TRBD1
V: TRBV5-6

DNA: TGTGCCAGCAGCTTAGGCGCTAGCAATCAGCCCCAGCATTTT
CDR3: CASSLGASNQPQHF
size: .
J: TRBJ1-5
D: .
V: TRBV7-9

DNA: TGTGCCAGCAGTTCGCTCTTCGGGGATTACGAGCAGTACTTC
CDR3: CASSSLFGDYEQYF
size: .
J: TRBJ2-7
D: .
V: TRBV6-5

DNA: TGTGCCAGCAGTAGGAGGACAGGGGGGTCCGGGGAGCTGTTTTTT
CDR3: CASSRRTGGSGELFF
size: .
J: TRBJ2-2
D: TRBD1
V: TRBV28

DNA: TGTGCCAGCAGGCCAGGGGGAAACTACAATGAGCAGTTCTTC
CDR3: CASRPGGNYNEQFF
size: once
J: TRBJ2-1
D: TRBD1
V: TRBV6-5

DNA: TGCGCCAGCAGCTTGGAAGGACAGGGAGGTGGCTACACCTTC
CDR3: CASSLEGQGGGYTF
size: .
J: TRBJ1-2
D: TRBD1
V: TRBV5-1

DNA: TGTGCCTGGAGTGCGGGGGGAAAAGAGACCCAGTACTTC
CDR3: CAWSAGGKETQYF
size: .
J: TRBJ2-5
D: TRBD2
V: TRBV30

DNA: TGTGCCAGCAGCGCAAACCGGGGGTGGTTCACAGATACGCAGTATTTT
CDR3: CASSANRGWFTDTQYF
size: .
J: TRBJ2-3
D: .
V: TRBV27

DNA: TGTGCCAGCAGCCCTTTAGCGGGGGGGCGGGGCGAGCAGTACTTC
CDR3: CASSPLAGGRGEQYF
size: once
J: TRBJ2-7
D: TRBD2
V: TRBV7-2

DNA: TGTGCCAGCAGTCAAATAGCGGGGGGGCCCGGGGAGCAGTACTTC
CDR3: CASSQIAGGPGEQYF
size: once
J: TRBJ2-7
D: TRBD2
V: TRBV28

DNA: TGTGCCTGGAGTGTAGGGGTTATCGACACCTTC
CDR3: CAWSVGVIDTF
size: few
J: TRBJ1-2
D: .
V: TRBV30

DNA: TGTGCCAGCAGCAGACTAGCGGGATATTACAATGAGCAGTTCTTC
CDR3: CASSRLAGYYNEQFF
size: .
J: TRBJ2-1
D: TRBD2
V: TRBV7-2

DNA: TGTGCCAGCAGCTCCCAGGGGGGGAACACTGAAGCTTTCTTT
CDR3: CASSSQGGNTEAFF
size: .
J: TRBJ1-1
D: TRBD1
V: TRBV5-1

DNA: TGTGCCAGTTGGTCCAGGAACACCGGGGAGCTGTTTTTT
CDR3: CASWSRNTGELFF
size: .
J: TRBJ2-2
D: .
V: TRBV19

DNA: TGTGCCAGCAGCTCCTCACAGAGCAATCAGCCCCAGCATTTT
CDR3: CASSSSQSNQPQHF
size: .
J: TRBJ1-5
D: .
V: TRBV7-2

DNA: TGTGCCAGCAGCTTGGGGGGACAGGGGGGTACCTACAATGAGCAGTTCTTC
CDR3: CASSLGGQGGTYNEQFF
size: few
J: TRBJ2-1
D: TRBD1
V: TRBV5-4

DNA: TGCGCCAGCAGCCTCAAGGACAGTAGCAATCAGCCCCAGCATTTT
CDR3: CASSLKDSSNQPQHF
size: .
J: TRBJ1-5
D: .
V: TRBV4-1

DNA: TGTGCCAGCAGCTTCGGTTCCAGGCCGAACACCGGGGAGCTGTTTTTT
CDR3: CASSFGSRPNTGELFF
size: .
J: TRBJ2-2
D: .
V: TRBV11-3